The 15 T cell receptor beta chains below were found in one sample sequenced in a study of blood T cell repertoires in COVID-19. Some clones are missing from TCRdb's copy, which holds only in-frame ones; the method was immunoSEQ multiplex PCR. This table has 130,000 to 150,000 clones, about nine tenths appearing once. Sequenced material: peripheral blood. Receptor source: a man aged 45-60 years with active or convalescent COVID-19.

The chain combines TRBV29-1 with TRBJ2-3; 7 bases fit TRBD2. The germline V gene encodes CDR1 SQVTM and CDR2 ANQGSEA. CDR3 length: 12 residues. The J segment lost 5 bases and the V segment lost 5 bases, leaving 4 bases of the junction unmatched. The CDR3 DNA follows: TGCAGCGTTCCGACTAGCCAAGATACGCAGTATTTT. This sequence encodes CSVPTSQDTQYF.

In this sample, this clone turned up once. The genes are TRBV5-1 and TRBJ2-2; perhaps TRBD1 as D (5 bases). The CDR3 loop spans 15 amino acids. Trimming stripped 1 base from V and 3 bases from J, with 10 bases between. Germline CDR1 is SGHRS and CDR2 is YFSETQ. The CDR3 DNA is TGCGCCAGCAGCTTGTGGCAGGGTGACACCGGGGAGCTGTTTTTT. Its translation is CASSLWQGDTGELFF.

The chain has TRBV5-4 and TRBJ2-5; no firm D call. V gave up 0 bases and J gave up 4 bases, with 7 bases separating them. Germline CDR1 reads SGHNT; CDR2 reads YYREEE (reference sequence). The CDR3 runs 13 residues. CDR3 sequence: CASSLAPVETQYF. The DNA of the CDR3 is TGTGCCAGCAGCTTGGCGCCGGTAGAGACCCAGTACTTC.

The chain employs TRBV27 and TRBJ2-1; TRBD2 is a possible D gene (5 bases). The V end lost 6 bases, the J end lost 13 bases, and 22 bases lay between the germline ends. There are 14 residues in the CDR3. Germline V gene lookup returns CDR1 MNHEY and CDR2 SMNVEV (reference sequence). In DNA form, the CDR3 reads TGTGCCAGCAGCCCCGGCGGACTTACAATGAGCCAGTTCTTC. Its translation is CASSPGGLTMSQFF.

This sequence joins TRBV11-3 and TRBJ2-1; 9 nucleotides line up with TRBD1. Germline V lookup: CDR1 SGHNT, CDR2 YENEEA. This CDR3 comprises 15 residues. J lost 6 bases, V lost 5 bases, and 8 bases had no gene match. The CDR3 region is CASSPAGTGLNEQFF. CDR3 bases: TGTGCCAGCAGCCCCGCCGGGACAGGGCTCAATGAGCAGTTCTTC.

This chain uses TRBV5-4 with TRBJ2-4; possibly TRBD2 for D (7 bases). Germline V gives CDR1 SGHNT, CDR2 YYREEE (reference sequence). V was cut by 7 bases and J by 3 bases, with 14 bases left in between. The CDR3 extends over 14 amino acids. The CDR3 DNA reads TGTGCCAGCTCCGAAGGGGGGGACAAAAACATTCAGTACTTC. It codes for CASSEGGDKNIQYF.

The chain carries TRBV25-1 and TRBJ2-5; possible D gene TRBD2, 5 bases. CDR1 is MGHDK, CDR2 SYGVNS, per germline. CDR3 length: 14 residues. V was shortened by 8 bases and J by 0 bases, with 13 bases between the two germline ends. CDR3 in DNA: TGTGCCAGCTCTTCCGGGGTTGACCAAGAGACCCAGTACTTC. It encodes CASSSGVDQETQYF. Filled out from reference TRBV25-1 and TRBJ2-5, the complete variable domain reads EADIYQTPRYLVIGTGKKITLECSQTMGHDKMYWYQQDPGMELHLIHYSYGVNSTEKGDLSSESTVSRIRTEHFPLTLESARPSHTSQYLCASSSGVDQETQYFGPGTRLLVL.

The sample holds one count of this clone. The chain is built from TRBV19 and TRBJ2-5; TRBD1 matches 9 bases. Germline trimming cut 5 bases from V and 2 bases from J; bases unmatched to any gene: 3. The germline V gene has CDR1 LNHDA and CDR2 SQIVND (reference sequence). This CDR3 has 14 residues. CDR3 DNA sequence: TGTGCCAGTAGTCCGGGACAGGGACAAGAGACCCAGTACTTC. It yields the protein CASSPGQGQETQYF.

V is TRBV9 and J is TRBJ2-7; TRBD1 matches at 10 bases. The CDR3 is 15 residues long. In germline, CDR1 is SGDLS, CDR2 YYNGEE. J gave up 5 bases and V 2 bases, and 7 bases lay outside the gene matches. The CDR3 sequence: CASSVQGQGNNEQYF. The CDR3, as DNA: TGTGCCAGCAGCGTCCAGGGACAGGGGAACAACGAGCAGTACTTC. The entire variable domain, with the rest obtained from reference TRBV9 and TRBJ2-7, is as follows: DSGVTQTPKHLITATGQRVTLRCSPRSGDLSVYWYQQSLDQGLQFLIQYYNGEERAKGNILERFSAQQFPDLHSELNLSSLELGDSALYFCASSVQGQGNNEQYFGPGTRLTVT.

The genes are TRBV5-1 and TRBJ2-1; TRBD2 agrees at 8 bases. CDR3 length: 14 amino acids. The V and J ends lost 0 bases and 6 bases, in that order; junction bases with no gene match: 2. CDR1 and CDR2 (germline): SGHRS, YFSETQ. The CDR3 nucleotides read TGCGCCAGCAGCTTGGGAGGGACTAGCAATGAGCAGTTCTTC. Amino acids: CASSLGGTSNEQFF.

The chain is built from TRBV24-1 and TRBJ2-5; no firm D call. Trimming pared 4 bases from V and 0 bases from J, leaving 11 bases between. The V gene's germline CDR1 is KGHDR and CDR2 SFDVKD. The CDR3 has 15 amino acids. The CDR3 region has the DNA TGTGCCACCAGTGACGCCGGAGTTTACCAAGAGACCCAGTACTTC. It is translated as CATSDAGVYQETQYF.

The J gene is TRBJ2-3, the V gene TRBV27; D gene ambiguous. Germline CDR1 and CDR2: MNHEY and SMNVEV (reference sequence). Trimming pared 5 bases from V and 0 bases from J, leaving 6 bases between. The CDR3 contains 13 residues. The CDR3 region is CASSLRSTDTQYF. The CDR3 DNA is TGTGCCAGCAGTCTCAGGAGCACAGATACGCAGTATTTT.

CDR3 bases: TGCAGTGCTAGTGGGGGCAGGGGCCAGTGGACGCAGTATTTT. Protein sequence: CSASGGRGQWTQYF. This chain uses TRBV20-1 with TRBJ2-3; TRBD1 is a possible D gene (6 bases). The length of the CDR3 is 14 residues. Germline assignment: CDR1 DFQATT and CDR2 SNEGSKA (reference sequence). V was cut by 3 bases and J by 9 bases, with 19 bases left in between.

The sample holds a few counts of this clone. The DNA for the CDR3 is TGTGCCAGTAGTATCGCGGGAGACGGAAGGTTAGGTGGCTACACCTTC. This gives the protein CASSIAGDGRLGGYTF. V usage is TRBV19 and J usage is TRBJ1-2; D not resolved. Deletions cut 3 bases from V and 7 bases from J, with 21 bases between. This CDR3 has 16 amino acids. Germline loops: CDR1 LNHDA, CDR2 SQIVND (reference sequence).

J is TRBJ2-7 and V is TRBV6-6, with 8 bases that match TRBD2. The CDR3 contains 14 residues. V lost 10 bases and J lost 4; bases outside the gene matches: 12. Germline V gives CDR1 MNHNY, CDR2 SVGAGI (reference sequence). The CDR3 coding sequence is TGTGCCACCAGAACCCTAGCGGGCAATTACGAGCAGTACTTC. Translating it yields CATRTLAGNYEQYF.